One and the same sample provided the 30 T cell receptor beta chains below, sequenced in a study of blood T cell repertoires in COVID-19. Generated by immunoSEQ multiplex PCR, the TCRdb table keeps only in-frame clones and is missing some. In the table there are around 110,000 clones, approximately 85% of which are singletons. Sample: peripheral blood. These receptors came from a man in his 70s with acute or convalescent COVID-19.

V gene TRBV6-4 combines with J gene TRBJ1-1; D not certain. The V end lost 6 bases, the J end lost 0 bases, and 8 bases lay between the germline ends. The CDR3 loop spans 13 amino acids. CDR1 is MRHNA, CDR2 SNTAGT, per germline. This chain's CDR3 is CASRAGLNTEAFF. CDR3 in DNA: TGTGCCAGCAGAGCGGGGTTGAACACTGAAGCTTTCTTT.

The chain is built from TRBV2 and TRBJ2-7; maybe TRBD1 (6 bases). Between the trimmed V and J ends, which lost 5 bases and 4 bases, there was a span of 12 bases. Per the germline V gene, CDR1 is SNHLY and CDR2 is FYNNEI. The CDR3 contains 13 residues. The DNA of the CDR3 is TGTGCCAGCAGTTCGCAGGGGAATTACGAGCAGTACTTC. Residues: CASSSQGNYEQYF.

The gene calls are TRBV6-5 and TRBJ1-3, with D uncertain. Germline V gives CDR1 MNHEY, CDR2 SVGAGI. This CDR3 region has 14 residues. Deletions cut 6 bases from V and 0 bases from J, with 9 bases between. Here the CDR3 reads CASSPVFSGNTIYF. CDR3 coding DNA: TGTGCCAGCAGCCCCGTCTTCTCTGGAAACACCATATATTTT.

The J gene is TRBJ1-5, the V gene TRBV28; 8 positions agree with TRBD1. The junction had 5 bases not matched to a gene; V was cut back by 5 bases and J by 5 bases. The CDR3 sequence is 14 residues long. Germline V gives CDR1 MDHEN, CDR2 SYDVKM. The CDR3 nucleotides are TGTGCCAGCAGTCCTCAGGGGGCGTATCAGCCCCAGCATTTT. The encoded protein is CASSPQGAYQPQHF.

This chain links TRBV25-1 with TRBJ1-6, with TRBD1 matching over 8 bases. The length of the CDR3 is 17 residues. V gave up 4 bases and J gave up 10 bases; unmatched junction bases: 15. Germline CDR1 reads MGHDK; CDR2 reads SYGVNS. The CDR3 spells CASSVRTGIGNLSPLHF. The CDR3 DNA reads TGTGCCAGCAGTGTCCGGACAGGGATCGGGAATTTATCACCCCTCCACTTT.

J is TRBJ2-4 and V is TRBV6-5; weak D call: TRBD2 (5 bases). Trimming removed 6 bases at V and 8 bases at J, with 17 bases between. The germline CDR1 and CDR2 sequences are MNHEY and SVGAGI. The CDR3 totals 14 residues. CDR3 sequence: CASSTLSGIDIQYF. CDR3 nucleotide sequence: TGTGCCAGCAGCACACTCTCGGGGATTGACATTCAGTACTTC.

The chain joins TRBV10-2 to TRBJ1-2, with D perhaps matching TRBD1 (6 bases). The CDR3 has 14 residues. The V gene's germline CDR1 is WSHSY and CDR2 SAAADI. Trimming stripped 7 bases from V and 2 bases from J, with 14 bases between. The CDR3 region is CASTSTTGNYGYTF. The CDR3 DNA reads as TGCGCCAGCACTAGTACTACAGGGAACTATGGCTACACCTTC.

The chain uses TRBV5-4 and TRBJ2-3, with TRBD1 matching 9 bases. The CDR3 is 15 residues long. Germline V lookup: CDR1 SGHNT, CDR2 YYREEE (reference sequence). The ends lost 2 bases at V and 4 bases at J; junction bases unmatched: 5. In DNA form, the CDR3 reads TGTGCCAGCAGCTTAGGGACAGGGAGACCAGATACGCAGTATTTT. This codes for CASSLGTGRPDTQYF.

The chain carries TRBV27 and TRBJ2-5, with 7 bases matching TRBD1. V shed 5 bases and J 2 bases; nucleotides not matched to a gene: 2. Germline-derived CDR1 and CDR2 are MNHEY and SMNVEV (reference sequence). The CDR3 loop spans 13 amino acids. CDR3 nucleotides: TGTGCCAGCAGTCGGGACAGTCAAGAGACCCAGTACTTC. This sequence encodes CASSRDSQETQYF.

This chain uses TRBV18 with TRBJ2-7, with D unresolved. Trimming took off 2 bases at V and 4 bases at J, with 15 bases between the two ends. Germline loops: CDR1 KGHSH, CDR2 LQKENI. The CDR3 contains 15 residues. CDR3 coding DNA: TGTGCCAGCTCACCATCTCCTCAGAACCCTTACGAGCAGTACTTC. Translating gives CASSPSPQNPYEQYF. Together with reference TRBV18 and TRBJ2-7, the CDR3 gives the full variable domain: NAGVMQNPRHLVRRRGQEARLRCSPMKGHSHVYWYRQLPEEGLKFMVYLQKENIIDESGMPKERFSAEFPKEGPSILRIQQVVRGDSAAYFCASSPSPQNPYEQYFGPGTRLTVT.

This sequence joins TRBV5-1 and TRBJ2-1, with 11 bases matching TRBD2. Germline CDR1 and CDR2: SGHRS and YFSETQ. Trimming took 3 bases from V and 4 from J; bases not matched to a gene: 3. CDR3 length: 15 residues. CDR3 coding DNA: TGCGCCAGCAGCTCCGGGACTAGCGGTTACAATGAGCAGTTCTTC. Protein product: CASSSGTSGYNEQFF.

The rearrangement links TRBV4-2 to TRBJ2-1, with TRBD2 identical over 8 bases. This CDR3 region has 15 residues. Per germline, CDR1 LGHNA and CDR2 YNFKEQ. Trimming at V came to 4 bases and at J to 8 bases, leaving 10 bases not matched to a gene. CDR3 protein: CASSPRPSGRYEQFF. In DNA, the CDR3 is TGTGCCAGCAGCCCTCGCCCTAGCGGGCGATATGAGCAGTTCTTC.

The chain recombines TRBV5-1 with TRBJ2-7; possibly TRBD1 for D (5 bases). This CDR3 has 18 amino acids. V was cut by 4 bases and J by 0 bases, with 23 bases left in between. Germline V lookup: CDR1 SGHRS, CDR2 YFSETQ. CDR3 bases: TGCGCCAGCAGCCCCACCTCCCCCGGACACTTGTTCTCCTACGAGCAGTACTTC. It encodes CASSPTSPGHLFSYEQYF. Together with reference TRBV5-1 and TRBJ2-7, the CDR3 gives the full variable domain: KAGVTQTPRYLIKTRGQQVTLSCSPISGHRSVSWYQQTPGQGLQFLFEYFSETQRNKGNFPGRFSGRQFSNSRSEMNVSTLELGDSALYLCASSPTSPGHLFSYEQYFGPGTRLTVT.

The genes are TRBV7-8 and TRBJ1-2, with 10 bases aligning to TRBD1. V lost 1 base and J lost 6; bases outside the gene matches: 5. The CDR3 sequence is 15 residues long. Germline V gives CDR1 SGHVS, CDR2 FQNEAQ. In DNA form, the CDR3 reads TGTGCCAGCAGCTTAGGGTCGACAGGGGGCAATGGCTACACCTTC. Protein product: CASSLGSTGGNGYTF.

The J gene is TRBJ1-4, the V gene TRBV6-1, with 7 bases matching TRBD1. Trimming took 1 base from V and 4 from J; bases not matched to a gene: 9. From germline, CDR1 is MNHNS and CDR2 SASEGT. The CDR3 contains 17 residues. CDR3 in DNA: TGTGCCAGCAGTGAAGTTTGGACGGGACAGAGTAATGAAAAACTGTTTTTT. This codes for CASSEVWTGQSNEKLFF.

The CDR3 sequence is CASSLTASYNEQFF. DNA of the CDR3: TGTGCCAGCTCTTTGACAGCCAGCTACAATGAGCAGTTCTTC. This chain joins TRBV6-4 and TRBJ2-1; TRBD1 might be the D (5 bases). Trimming pared 8 bases from V and 3 bases from J, leaving 14 bases between. The CDR3 extends over 14 amino acids. Germline V gene sequence: CDR1 MRHNA, CDR2 SNTAGT.

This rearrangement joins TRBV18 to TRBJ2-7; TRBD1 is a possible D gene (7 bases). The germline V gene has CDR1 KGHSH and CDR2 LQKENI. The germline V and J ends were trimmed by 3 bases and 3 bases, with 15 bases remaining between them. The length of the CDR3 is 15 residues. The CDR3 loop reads CASSPTYQGGYEQYF. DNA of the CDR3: TGTGCCAGCTCACCGACCTATCAGGGGGGCTACGAGCAGTACTTC. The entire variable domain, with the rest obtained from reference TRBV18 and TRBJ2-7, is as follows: NAGVMQNPRHLVRRRGQEARLRCSPMKGHSHVYWYRQLPEEGLKFMVYLQKENIIDESGMPKERFSAEFPKEGPSILRIQQVVRGDSAAYFCASSPTYQGGYEQYFGPGTRLTVT.

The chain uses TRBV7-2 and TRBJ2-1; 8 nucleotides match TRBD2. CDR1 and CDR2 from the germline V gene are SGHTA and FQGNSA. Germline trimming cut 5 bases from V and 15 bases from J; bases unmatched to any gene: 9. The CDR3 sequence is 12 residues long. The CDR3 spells CASSPTRREVFF. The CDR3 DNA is TGTGCCAGCAGCCCAACTCGGCGGGAGGTGTTCTTC.

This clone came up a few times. The CDR3 nucleotides are TGTGCCAGCAGCTACGAGCGCCAAGTGGCAGATACGCAGTATTTT. This gives the protein CASSYERQVADTQYF. This sequence joins TRBV2 and TRBJ2-3; D remains unclear. The CDR3 has 15 amino acids. Germline CDR1 reads SNHLY; CDR2 reads FYNNEI. V shed 6 bases and J shed 4 bases, with 17 bases lying between them.

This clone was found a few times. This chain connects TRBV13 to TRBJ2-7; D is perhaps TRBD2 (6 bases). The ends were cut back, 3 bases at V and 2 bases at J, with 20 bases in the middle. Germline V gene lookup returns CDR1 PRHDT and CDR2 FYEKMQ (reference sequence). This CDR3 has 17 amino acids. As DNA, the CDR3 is TGTGCCAGCAGCTTCTCCTCATTCAGCGGGCCTCCCTACGAGCAGTACTTC. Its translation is CASSFSSFSGPPYEQYF.

CDR3 region: CASSPWGLSYEQYF. The CDR3 bases are TGTGCCAGCAGTCCTTGGGGACTTTCCTACGAGCAGTACTTC. This chain connects TRBV6-5 to TRBJ2-7; perhaps TRBD2 as D (6 bases). V shed 5 bases and J shed 1 base, with 12 bases lying between them. Germline loops: CDR1 MNHEY, CDR2 SVGAGI. This CDR3 spans 14 amino acids.

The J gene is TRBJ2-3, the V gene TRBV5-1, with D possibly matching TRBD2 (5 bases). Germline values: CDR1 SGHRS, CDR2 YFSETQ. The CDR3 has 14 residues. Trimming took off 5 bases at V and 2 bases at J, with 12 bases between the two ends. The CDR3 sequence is CASSIERPTDTQYF. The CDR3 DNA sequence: TGCGCCAGCAGTATAGAGCGGCCCACAGATACGCAGTATTTT.

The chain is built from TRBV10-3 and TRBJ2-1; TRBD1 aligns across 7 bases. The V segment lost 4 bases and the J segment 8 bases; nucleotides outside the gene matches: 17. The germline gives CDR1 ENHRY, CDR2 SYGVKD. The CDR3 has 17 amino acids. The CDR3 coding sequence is TGTGCCATCAGTGTGCGATCCCGGGACAGAGGTAGTGATGAGCAGTTCTTC. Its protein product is CAISVRSRDRGSDEQFF.

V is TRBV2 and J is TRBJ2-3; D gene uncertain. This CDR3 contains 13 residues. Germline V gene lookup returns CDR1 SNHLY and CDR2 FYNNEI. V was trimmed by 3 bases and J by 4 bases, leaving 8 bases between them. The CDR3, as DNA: TGTGCCAGCAGTGATGCGGTTCCAGATACGCAGTATTTT. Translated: CASSDAVPDTQYF. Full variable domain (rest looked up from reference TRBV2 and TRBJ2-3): EPEVTQTPSHQVTQMGQEVILRCVPISNHLYFYWYRQILGQKVEFLVSFYNNEISEKSEIFDDQFSVERPDGSNFTLKIRSTKLEDSAMYFCASSDAVPDTQYFGPGTRLTVL.

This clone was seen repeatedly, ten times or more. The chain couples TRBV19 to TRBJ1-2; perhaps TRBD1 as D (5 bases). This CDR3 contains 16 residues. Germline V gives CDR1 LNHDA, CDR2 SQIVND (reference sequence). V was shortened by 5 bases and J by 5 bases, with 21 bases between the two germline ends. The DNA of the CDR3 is TGTGCCAGTAGTTCTGCCGATAAACGGGGGGATTATGGCTACACCTTC. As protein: CASSSADKRGDYGYTF.

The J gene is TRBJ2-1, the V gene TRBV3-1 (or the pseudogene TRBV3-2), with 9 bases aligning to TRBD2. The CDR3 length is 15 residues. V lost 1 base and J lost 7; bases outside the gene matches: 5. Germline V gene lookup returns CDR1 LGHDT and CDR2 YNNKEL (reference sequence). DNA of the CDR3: TGTGCCAGCAGCCAAGCAGGACTAGCGACAAATGAGCAGTTCTTC. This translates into CASSQAGLATNEQFF.

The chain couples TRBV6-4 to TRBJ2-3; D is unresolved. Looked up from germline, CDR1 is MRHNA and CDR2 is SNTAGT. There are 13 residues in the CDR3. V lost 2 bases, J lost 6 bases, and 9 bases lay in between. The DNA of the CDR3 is TGTGCCAGCAGTGACGAGGTTGGGGATACGCAGTATTTT. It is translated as CASSDEVGDTQYF.

In DNA, the CDR3 is TGTGCCAGCAGCGGAGAACAGGGTAGCTATGGCTACACCTTC. This translates into CASSGEQGSYGYTF. This chain connects TRBV11-2 to TRBJ1-2, with a tentative D call TRBD1 (6 bases). Germline V gene data show CDR1 as SGHAT and CDR2 as FQNNGV. The CDR3 is 14 amino acids. V lost 5 bases and J 4 bases, leaving 14 bases between the germline ends.

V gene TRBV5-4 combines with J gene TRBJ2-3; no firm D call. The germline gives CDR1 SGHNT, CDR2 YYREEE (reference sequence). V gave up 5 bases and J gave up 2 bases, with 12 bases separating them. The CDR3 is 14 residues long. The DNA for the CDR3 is TGTGCCAGCAGAGATGGCCCAACCACAGATACGCAGTATTTT. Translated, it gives CASRDGPTTDTQYF.

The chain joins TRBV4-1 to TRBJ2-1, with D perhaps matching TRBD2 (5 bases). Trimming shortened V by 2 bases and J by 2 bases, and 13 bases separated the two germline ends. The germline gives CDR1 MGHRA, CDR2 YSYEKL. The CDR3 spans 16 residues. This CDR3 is CASSQPGIRAYNEQFF. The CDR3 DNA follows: TGCGCCAGCAGCCAACCCGGGATCCGCGCCTACAATGAGCAGTTCTTC.